What follows are 5 T cell receptor beta chains derived from one specimen sequenced in a study of cytomegalovirus exposure and HLA in healthy donors. It was with 60 Vbeta and 13 Jbeta primers that the PCR ran. Produced via immunoSEQ multiplex PCR; TCRdb's table is partial and in-frame only. Across 80,000 to 100,000 clones, the top ten clones capture 3% to 4% of the sample. The sequencing input was PBMCs. All receptors derive from a woman between 25 and 40 years old in good health and CMV-seronegative.

This sequence joins TRBV9 and TRBJ2-5, with 14 bases matching TRBD2. In germline, CDR1 is SGDLS, CDR2 YYNGEE. The CDR3 spans 16 residues. V lost 3 bases and J lost 4; bases outside the gene matches: 5. The CDR3, as DNA: TGTGCCAGCAGCGCGACTAGCGGGAGGGGGCGAGAGACCCAGTACTTC. It is translated as CASSATSGRGRETQYF.

The rearrangement uses TRBV4-2 and TRBJ2-1, with TRBD2 matching over 10 bases. The CDR3 runs 18 residues. The ends lost 2 bases at V and 4 bases at J; junction bases unmatched: 11. Looked up from germline, CDR1 is LGHNA and CDR2 is YNFKEQ. The CDR3 protein is CASSQLAAGGPRYNEQFF. Written as DNA, the CDR3 is TGTGCCAGCAGCCAACTCGCAGCGGGAGGGCCCAGGTACAATGAGCAGTTCTTC.

The chain employs TRBV5-4 and TRBJ1-2; the match to TRBD1 covers 9 bases. Germline V gives CDR1 SGHNT, CDR2 YYREEE (reference sequence). The CDR3 totals 15 residues. V was pared by 7 bases and J by 8 bases, with 15 bases of the junction left unmatched. This chain's CDR3 is CASENKGQGVGGYTF. In DNA, the CDR3 is TGTGCCAGCGAAAACAAGGGACAGGGTGTGGGGGGCTACACCTTC.

The chain has TRBV11-2 and TRBJ1-2; 9 bases are shared with TRBD1. V shed 4 bases, J shed 4 bases, and the junction held 13 bases outside the gene matches. The CDR3 covers 17 residues. CDR1 and CDR2 from the germline V gene are SGHAT and FQNNGV. CDR3 DNA sequence: TGTGCCAGCAGCTCTCATCGTTCTGACAGGGGGATCTATGGCTACACCTTC. This codes for CASSSHRSDRGIYGYTF.

The genes are TRBV10-1 and TRBJ2-3; D may be TRBD2 (5 bases). With 5 bases removed from V and 2 bases from J, the gap between germline ends came to 14 bases. The length of the CDR3 is 15 residues. Germline V gene lookup returns CDR1 WNHNN and CDR2 SYGVQD (reference sequence). In nucleotides, the CDR3 is TGCGCCAGCAGTCCCGCTGGGAGCTTCACAGATACGCAGTATTTT. This codes for CASSPAGSFTDTQYF.